The 29 T cell receptor beta chains in this list originate from one sample, sequenced in a study of cytomegalovirus exposure and HLA in healthy donors. The repertoire was sequenced with immunoSEQ multiplex PCR; TCRdb's copy has only in-frame clones and lacks some. The sample has fewer than 120,000 clones, about nine tenths seen once. The sequenced sample consisted of PBMCs. Receptors originate from a woman younger than 35 in good health and CMV-seronegative.

The chain uses TRBV4-3 and TRBJ1-3, with no clear D. In germline, CDR1 is LGHNA, CDR2 YSLEER. The CDR3 has 15 amino acids. The V end lost 2 bases, the J end lost 7 bases, and 15 bases lay between the germline ends. The CDR3 region has the DNA TGCGCCAGCAGCCAAACCGGGAGGTATAGGAACACCATATATTTT. It codes for CASSQTGRYRNTIYF.

The rearrangement links TRBV30 to TRBJ1-1; TRBD1 matches 7 bases. The V gene end was trimmed by 3 bases and the J gene end by 1 base; junction bases not matched to a gene: 8. There are 15 residues in the CDR3. Looked up from germline, CDR1 is GTSNPN and CDR2 is SVGIG (reference sequence). Here the CDR3 reads CAWSPRTGTNTEAFF. The CDR3 region has the DNA TGTGCCTGGAGCCCGAGGACAGGAACGAACACTGAAGCTTTCTTT.

This sequence joins TRBV19 and TRBJ2-2; the D is unclear. The germline V gene encodes CDR1 LNHDA and CDR2 SQIVND (reference sequence). CDR3 length equals 13 residues. V lost 7 bases, J lost 1 base, and 7 bases lay in between. The CDR3 DNA reads TGTGCCAGTACACCGGTGAACACCGGGGAGCTGTTTTTT. Translating it yields CASTPVNTGELFF.

The count of this clone is one. This chain links TRBV4-3 with TRBJ1-6; D perhaps matches TRBD1 (5 bases). CDR1 and CDR2 from the germline V gene are LGHNA and YSLEER. V dropped 3 bases and J dropped 14 bases, with 17 bases sitting between them. The CDR3 contains 14 residues. As DNA, the CDR3 is TGCGCCAGCAGCCACGAAGGGGTTGGAACGGCCCTCCACTTT. Its protein product is CASSHEGVGTALHF.

The chain links TRBV5-1 to TRBJ2-1; 7 bases line up with TRBD1. CDR1 is SGHRS, CDR2 YFSETQ, per germline. The CDR3 is 14 residues long. The J segment lost 7 bases and the V segment lost 3 bases, leaving 7 bases of the junction unmatched. The CDR3 loop reads CASSSYDRVNEQFF. For the CDR3, the DNA is TGCGCCAGCAGCTCCTATGACAGGGTAAATGAGCAGTTCTTC.

The DNA of the CDR3 is TGTGCCTGGAGTGTAGGCCTTGGTGTAGCGGGAGGAAGAGACACCGGGGAGCTGTTTTTT. This codes for CAWSVGLGVAGGRDTGELFF. The V gene is TRBV30, the J gene TRBJ2-2; 10 bases are a match to TRBD2. Germline V gene sequence: CDR1 GTSNPN, CDR2 SVGIG (reference sequence). V was pared by 0 bases and J by 3 bases, with 16 bases of the junction left unmatched. This CDR3 is 20 amino acids long.

J is TRBJ1-3 and V is TRBV2, with D possibly matching TRBD1 (5 bases). V gave up 6 bases and J gave up 4 bases, with 16 bases separating them. Looked up from germline, CDR1 is SNHLY and CDR2 is FYNNEI. This CDR3 is built from 15 residues. CDR3: CASSTQRGSGNTIYF. The CDR3 DNA is TGTGCCAGCAGCACACAGCGGGGGAGCGGAAACACCATATATTTT. The entire variable domain, with the rest obtained from reference TRBV2 and TRBJ1-3, is as follows: EPEVTQTPSHQVTQMGQEVILRCVPISNHLYFYWYRQILGQKVEFLVSFYNNEISEKSEIFDDQFSVERPDGSNFTLKIRSTKLEDSAMYFCASSTQRGSGNTIYFGEGSWLTVV.

V is TRBV9 and J is TRBJ2-1; the match to TRBD2 covers 9 bases. The CDR3 length is 20 residues. V dropped 0 bases and J dropped 0; count of bases not matched to a gene: 13. The germline CDR1 and CDR2 sequences are SGDLS and YYNGEE. The CDR3 bases are TGTGCCAGCAGCGTAGGAGACCCAGCGGGAGGTACCTACTCCTACAATGAGCAGTTCTTC. Translating gives CASSVGDPAGGTYSYNEQFF.

The gene calls are TRBV27 and TRBJ2-1; the D gene is possibly TRBD2 (5 bases). Between the trimmed V and J ends, which lost 2 bases and 0 bases, there was a span of 14 bases. Germline CDR1 is MNHEY and CDR2 is SMNVEV (reference sequence). The CDR3 spans 17 residues. The CDR3 region has the DNA TGTGCCAGCAGTTTAGAGGCTAGCCCGAGCTCCTACAATGAGCAGTTCTTC. Translation: CASSLEASPSSYNEQFF.

This chain uses TRBV7-2 with TRBJ1-6; no clear D. This CDR3 contains 14 residues. Trimming stripped 5 bases from V and 8 bases from J, with 13 bases between. The germline V gene has CDR1 SGHTA and CDR2 FQGNSA. The CDR3 loop is CASSPATVDSPLHF. The CDR3 DNA follows: TGTGCCAGCAGCCCCGCAACAGTCGATTCACCCCTCCACTTT.

The chain recombines TRBV5-4 with TRBJ2-7; 11 bases map to TRBD2. Germline V gene data show CDR1 as SGHNT and CDR2 as YYREEE (reference sequence). This CDR3 comprises 16 residues. V lost 3 bases and J lost 3; bases outside the gene matches: 8. This CDR3 is CASSSSTSGMVYEQYF. The CDR3 DNA sequence: TGTGCCAGCAGCTCTTCGACTAGCGGGATGGTCTACGAGCAGTACTTC.

The chain joins TRBV2 to TRBJ1-2; 7 bases align to TRBD1. With 0 bases clipped from V and 1 base from J, the junction kept 8 bases outside the gene matches. The CDR3 spans 17 residues. The V gene's germline CDR1 is SNHLY and CDR2 FYNNEI. CDR3 sequence reads: CASSEARGTALNYGYTF. CDR3 nucleotide sequence: TGTGCCAGCAGTGAAGCTAGGGGGACAGCGCTTAACTATGGCTACACCTTC.

The chain links TRBV9 to TRBJ2-7, with 8 nucleotides matching TRBD2. This CDR3 has 15 amino acids. Germline V lookup: CDR1 SGDLS, CDR2 YYNGEE. J was trimmed by 7 bases and V by 0 bases; bases with no gene match: 9. The CDR3 bases are TGTGCCAGCAGCGTAGTTCCAGCGGGAGTACGTGAGCAGTACTTC. It translates to CASSVVPAGVREQYF. Supplemented by reference TRBV9 and TRBJ2-7, the full variable domain reads DSGVTQTPKHLITATGQRVTLRCSPRSGDLSVYWYQQSLDQGLQFLIQYYNGEERAKGNILERFSAQQFPDLHSELNLSSLELGDSALYFCASSVVPAGVREQYFGPGTRLTVT.

This chain joins TRBV5-1 and TRBJ1-6; D perhaps matches TRBD1 (5 bases). V lost 4 bases, J lost 6 bases, and 8 bases lay in between. This CDR3 region has 13 residues. In germline, CDR1 is SGHRS, CDR2 YFSETQ. CDR3 in DNA: TGCGCCAGCAGCCGGGACTTTAATTCACCCCTCCACTTT. Amino acids: CASSRDFNSPLHF.

This rearrangement joins TRBV12-5 to TRBJ1-3; D possibly corresponds to TRBD1 (6 bases). The length of the CDR3 is 16 residues. The germline CDR1 and CDR2 sequences are LGHNT and FRNRAP. V dropped 0 bases and J dropped 0 bases, with 9 bases sitting between them. The DNA for the CDR3 is TGTGCTAGTGGTTTGGTGACAGGTACCTCTGGAAACACCATATATTTT. As protein: CASGLVTGTSGNTIYF.

This clone was seen a single time. The chain carries TRBV5-1 and TRBJ1-2; D possibly corresponds to TRBD1 (6 bases). CDR1 is SGHRS, CDR2 YFSETQ, per germline. V lost 8 bases and J lost 5, with 16 bases in between. The CDR3 sequence is 13 residues long. The CDR3 nucleotides are TGCGCCAGAGAGACCACAGGGTGGTATGGCTACACCTTC. This translates into CARETTGWYGYTF.

This chain links TRBV19 with TRBJ2-7, with D perhaps TRBD1 (6 bases). The germline CDR1 and CDR2 sequences are LNHDA and SQIVND (reference sequence). V was shortened by 6 bases and J by 7 bases, with 19 bases between the two germline ends. The CDR3 is 14 amino acids. The CDR3 is CASSTGRTVLEQYF. The CDR3 DNA reads as TGTGCCAGTAGCACGGGCCGGACAGTATTGGAGCAGTACTTC.

The CDR3 sequence: CASGSAWTGELFF. In nucleotides, the CDR3 is TGTGCCAGCGGGAGTGCGTGGACCGGGGAGCTGTTTTTT. The chain has TRBV2 and TRBJ2-2, with a tentative D call TRBD2 (5 bases). The CDR3 is made up of 13 amino acids. From germline, CDR1 is SNHLY and CDR2 FYNNEI. Trimming shortened V by 8 bases and J by 5 bases, and 12 bases separated the two germline ends.

The chain combines TRBV6-1 with TRBJ2-1; 9 bases match TRBD2. The germline CDR1 and CDR2 sequences are MNHNS and SASEGT. The J segment lost 7 bases and the V segment lost 8 bases, leaving 12 bases of the junction unmatched. The CDR3 has 15 amino acids. CDR3 in DNA: TGTGCCAGCCAAAAGGGTGCGGGGGGGTATAATGAGCAGTTCTTC. It specifies CASQKGAGGYNEQFF.

The V gene is TRBV2, the J gene TRBJ2-5, with 11 bases matching TRBD2. In germline, CDR1 is SNHLY, CDR2 FYNNEI. Losses at the gene ends were 9 bases for V and 1 base for J; bases not matched to a gene: 1. This CDR3 region has 13 residues. The DNA of the CDR3 is TGTGCCAGTGGGACTAGCGGCCAAGAGACCCAGTACTTC. Protein sequence: CASGTSGQETQYF.

This clone occurred once. The chain joins TRBV4-3 to TRBJ1-2; D not resolved. Germline-derived CDR1 and CDR2 are LGHNA and YSLEER. There are 15 residues in the CDR3. The V and J ends lost 0 bases and 6 bases respectively, with 14 bases between them. For the CDR3, the DNA is TGCGCCAGCAGCCAAGATCTTGACTCCCGGAATGGCTACACCTTC. It codes for CASSQDLDSRNGYTF.

The chain employs TRBV10-1 and TRBJ2-7; the D gene is possibly TRBD2 (7 bases). CDR1 and CDR2 from the germline V gene are WNHNN and SYGVQD (reference sequence). CDR3 length equals 14 residues. V lost 3 bases and J 3 bases, leaving 12 bases between the germline ends. The CDR3 region has the DNA TGCGCCAGCAGTGACACAGGGACTATCTACGAGCAGTACTTC. The encoded protein is CASSDTGTIYEQYF.

The table lists this clone with a count of one. The chain uses TRBV5-4 and TRBJ2-7; 13 bases align to TRBD2. The length of the CDR3 is 15 residues. With V trimmed by 4 bases and J by 4 bases, 5 bases remained unmatched. Germline V gene data show CDR1 as SGHNT and CDR2 as YYREEE (reference sequence). CDR3 sequence (DNA): TGTGCCAGCAGCACTCGGACTAGCGGGAGTTACGAGCAGTACTTC. Its translation is CASSTRTSGSYEQYF. Supplemented by reference TRBV5-4 and TRBJ2-7, the full variable domain reads ETGVTQSPTHLIKTRGQQVTLRCSSQSGHNTVSWYQQALGQGPQFIFQYYREEENGRGNFPPRFSGLQFPNYSSELNVNALELDDSALYLCASSTRTSGSYEQYFGPGTRLTVT.

The chain recombines TRBV4-2 with TRBJ2-7; no clear D gene. CDR3 size: 13 residues. V lost 1 base and J 0 bases, leaving 4 bases between the germline ends. Germline V gene sequence: CDR1 LGHNA, CDR2 YNFKEQ. CDR3 in amino acids: CASSQGSSYEQYF. The CDR3 DNA reads TGTGCCAGCAGCCAAGGGAGCTCCTACGAGCAGTACTTC.

This chain links TRBV7-2 with TRBJ1-5, with TRBD1 as a possible D gene (6 bases). There are 14 residues in the CDR3. CDR1 SGHTA and CDR2 FQGNSA come from the germline V gene. Trimming cost V 5 bases and J 6 bases, with 14 bases left between them. The CDR3 spells CASSLQGRSQPQHF. In DNA, the CDR3 is TGTGCCAGCAGCCTACAGGGTCGGAGTCAGCCCCAGCATTTT. The entire variable domain, with the rest obtained from reference TRBV7-2 and TRBJ1-5, is as follows: GAGVSQSPSNKVTEKGKDVELRCDPISGHTALYWYRQSLGQGLEFLIYFQGNSAPDKSGLPSDRFSAERTGGSVSTLTIQRTQQEDSAVYLCASSLQGRSQPQHFGDGTRLSIL.

The chain carries TRBV30 and TRBJ2-7; 8 nucleotides match TRBD1. CDR3 length: 14 amino acids. Losses at the gene ends were 3 bases for V and 3 bases for J; bases not matched to a gene: 7. Germline lookup yields CDR1 GTSNPN and CDR2 SVGIG (reference sequence). This CDR3 is CAWRARDRGYEQYF. In nucleotides, the CDR3 is TGTGCCTGGAGAGCCCGAGACAGGGGCTACGAGCAGTACTTC.

The V gene is TRBV5-4, the J gene TRBJ2-1, with TRBD2 identical over 13 bases. With 4 bases clipped from V and 6 bases from J, the junction kept 10 bases outside the gene matches. CDR1 and CDR2 from the germline V gene are SGHNT and YYREEE (reference sequence). The CDR3 sequence is 17 residues long. CDR3 sequence: CASSPLRTSGGGNEQFF. As DNA, the CDR3 is TGTGCCAGCAGCCCCCTACGTACTAGCGGGGGGGGCAATGAGCAGTTCTTC.

The rearrangement uses TRBV7-3 and TRBJ2-5; the match to TRBD2 covers 8 bases. Germline values: CDR1 SGHTA, CDR2 FQGTGA. The CDR3 spans 14 residues. Losses at the gene ends were 5 bases for V and 4 bases for J; bases not matched to a gene: 6. The CDR3, as DNA: TGTGCCAGCAGCCCGGTAGCGGGGAGAGAGACCCAGTACTTC. Its translation: CASSPVAGRETQYF.

The V call is TRBV7-8, the J call TRBJ2-5; TRBD2 matches 8 bases. CDR1 is SGHVS, CDR2 FQNEAQ, per germline. V trimming: 5 bases; J trimming: 2 bases; junction bases outside the gene matches: 4. This CDR3 region has 14 residues. The DNA of the CDR3 is TGTGCCAGCAGCGTCACTAGCGGTCAAGAGACCCAGTACTTC. Translated: CASSVTSGQETQYF.